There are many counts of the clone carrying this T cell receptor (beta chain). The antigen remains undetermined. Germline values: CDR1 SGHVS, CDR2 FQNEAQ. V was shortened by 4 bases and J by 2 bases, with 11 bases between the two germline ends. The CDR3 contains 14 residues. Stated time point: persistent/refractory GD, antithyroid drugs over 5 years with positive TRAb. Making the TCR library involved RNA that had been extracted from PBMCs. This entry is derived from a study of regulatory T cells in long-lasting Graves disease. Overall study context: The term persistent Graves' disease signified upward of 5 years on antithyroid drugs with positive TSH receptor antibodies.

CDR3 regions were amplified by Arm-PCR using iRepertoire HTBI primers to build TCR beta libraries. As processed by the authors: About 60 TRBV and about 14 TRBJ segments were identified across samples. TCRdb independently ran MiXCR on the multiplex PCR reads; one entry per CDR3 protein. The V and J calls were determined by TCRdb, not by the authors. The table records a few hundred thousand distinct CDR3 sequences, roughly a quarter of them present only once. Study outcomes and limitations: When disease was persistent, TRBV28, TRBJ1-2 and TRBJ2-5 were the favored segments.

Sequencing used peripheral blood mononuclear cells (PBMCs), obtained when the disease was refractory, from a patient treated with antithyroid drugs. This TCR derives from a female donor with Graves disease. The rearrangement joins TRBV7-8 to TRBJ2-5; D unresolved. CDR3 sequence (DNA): TGTGCCAGCAGCTCTAGGGCAGCGCAAGAGACCCAGTACTTC. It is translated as CASSSRAAQETQYF.